Given below is one TCR beta chain in context. This clone turned up a few times. Its antigen is unknown. No base qualities exist here, and no much larger clone lies one base off it. This entry belongs to a study of blood T cell repertoires in COVID-19 (dated by TCRdb to 2018 to 2020). The study in broad terms: The collaborator samples originated in the United States, Italy and Spain and spanned the acute and convalescent phases of COVID-19. The material from the prospective study consisted of cDNA or gDNA derived from T cells, B-cell-depleted T cells, or PBMCs. The dataset comprised deeply sampled blood TCRbeta repertoires from subjects exposed to, actively infected with, or recovered from COVID-19. The repertoires were made available in a free public database intended to serve as a resource for research on the immune response to SARS-CoV-2. The samples were drawn from the first 160 participants of the ongoing ImmuneRACE study and from 1,254 subjects provided by 6 global collaborators. Nearly every sample came with metadata listing a de-identified subject ID, COVID-19 status, age in years and sex. Where available, HLA class I and class II types were taken from metadata supplied by the sample provider and were not determined by assay-based typing. The paper's findings and limits, for the study overall: The amount of clinical and demographic metadata varied by source and participant and was provided uncurated.

TCRbeta CDR3 regions were amplified from genomic DNA by means of the immunoSEQ Assay, a bias-controlled multiplex PCR. As for the authors' bioinformatics: Nucleated cell counts per sample were estimated from amplification of reference gene primers within the assay. To quantify the absolute abundance of each unique TCRbeta CDR3 rearrangement, sequence reads were collapsed and filtered. Productive Simpson clonality was computed per sample as the square root of Simpson's diversity index over productive rearrangements. TCRdb's version of the immuneACCESS table is confined to in-frame rearrangements and falls short of the full clone set. An unresolved V gene accounts for under half of the shortfall where checked; the remainder is of unknown origin. The DNA gave D and trimming, while V, J and clone size come from that table. The table for this sample lists around 130,000 clones; approximately 90% of them were counted only once. The ten largest clones represent about 2.5% of the sample.

The germline V gene (reference sequence) gives CDR1 as SEHNR and CDR2 as FQNEAQ. The CDR3 contains 13 residues, cysteine and phenylalanine counted. Only CDR3 DNA is held: 39 bases, read in frame from base 1. V sheds 1 base and J sheds 4 bases, leaving 5 bases between their ends. In Seattle, one collaborating source enrolled patients while the infection was active and tracked those patients longitudinally over the course of disease. Each collaborating institution followed its own protocols to collect whole blood in K2EDTA tubes. For TCRbeta analysis, collaborators shipped samples in one of three forms: frozen whole blood, isolated PBMCs, or DNA extracted from either of those sample types.

The rearranged chain carries TRBV7-9 and TRBJ1-5; the D gene is unclear. Sequencing input: peripheral blood. This sequence originates from a human donor with COVID-19, enrolled during active disease. The donor label of this sample is uncertain. The CDR3 protein: CASSLGLNQPQHF. The DNA sequence is TGTGCCAGCAGCTTAGGGCTGAATCAGCCCCAGCATTTT.